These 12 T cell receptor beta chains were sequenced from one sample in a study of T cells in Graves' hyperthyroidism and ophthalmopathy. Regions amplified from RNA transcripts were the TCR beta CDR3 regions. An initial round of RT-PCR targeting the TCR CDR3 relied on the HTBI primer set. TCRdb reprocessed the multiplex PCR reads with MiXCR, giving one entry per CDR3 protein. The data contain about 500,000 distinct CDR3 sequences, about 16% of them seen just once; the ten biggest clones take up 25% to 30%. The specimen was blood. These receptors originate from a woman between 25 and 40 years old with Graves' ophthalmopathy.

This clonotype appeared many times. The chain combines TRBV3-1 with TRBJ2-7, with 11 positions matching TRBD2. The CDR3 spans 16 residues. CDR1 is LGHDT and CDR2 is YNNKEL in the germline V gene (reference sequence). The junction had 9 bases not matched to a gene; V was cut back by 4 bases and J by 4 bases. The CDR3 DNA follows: TGTGCCAGCAGCCGTACTAGCGGGGGCTCTTCTTACGAGCAGTACTTC. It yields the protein CASSRTSGGSSYEQYF.

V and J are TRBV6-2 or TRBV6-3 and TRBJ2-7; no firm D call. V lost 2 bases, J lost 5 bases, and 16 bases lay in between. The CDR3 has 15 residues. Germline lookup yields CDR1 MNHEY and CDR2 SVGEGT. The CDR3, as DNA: TGTGCCAGCAGTTACCGAACCACTATTCCTCACGAGCAGTACTTC. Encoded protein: CASSYRTTIPHEQYF.

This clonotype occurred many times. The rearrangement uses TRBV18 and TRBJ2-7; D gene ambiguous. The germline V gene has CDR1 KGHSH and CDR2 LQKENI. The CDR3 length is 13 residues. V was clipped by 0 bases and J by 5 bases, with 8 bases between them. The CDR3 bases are TGTGCCAGCTCACCACCAGGTCAGAACGAGCAGTACTTC. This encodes CASSPPGQNEQYF.

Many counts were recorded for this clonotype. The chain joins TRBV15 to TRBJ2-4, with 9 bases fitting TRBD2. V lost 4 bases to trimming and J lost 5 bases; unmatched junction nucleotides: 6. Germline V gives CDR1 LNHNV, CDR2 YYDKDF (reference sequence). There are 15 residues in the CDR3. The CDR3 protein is CATSTQVAGENIQYF. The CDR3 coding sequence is TGTGCCACCAGCACTCAGGTAGCGGGAGAAAACATTCAGTACTTC.

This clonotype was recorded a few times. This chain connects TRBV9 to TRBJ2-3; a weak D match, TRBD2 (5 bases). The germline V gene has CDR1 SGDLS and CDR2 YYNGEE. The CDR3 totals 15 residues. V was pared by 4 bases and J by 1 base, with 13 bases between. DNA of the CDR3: TGTGCCAGCAGCACATACACCGGGGGCACAGATACGCAGTATTTT. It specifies CASSTYTGGTDTQYF. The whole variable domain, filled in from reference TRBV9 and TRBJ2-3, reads DSGVTQTPKHLITATGQRVTLRCSPRSGDLSVYWYQQSLDQGLQFLIQYYNGEERAKGNILERFSAQQFPDLHSELNLSSLELGDSALYFCASSTYTGGTDTQYFGPGTRLTVL.

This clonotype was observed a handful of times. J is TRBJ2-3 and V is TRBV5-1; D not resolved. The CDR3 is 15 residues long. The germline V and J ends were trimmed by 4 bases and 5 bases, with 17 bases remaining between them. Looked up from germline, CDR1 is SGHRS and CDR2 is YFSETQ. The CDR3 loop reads CASSPAIAAGDTQYF. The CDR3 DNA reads TGCGCCAGCAGCCCCGCCATAGCCGCCGGAGATACGCAGTATTTT.

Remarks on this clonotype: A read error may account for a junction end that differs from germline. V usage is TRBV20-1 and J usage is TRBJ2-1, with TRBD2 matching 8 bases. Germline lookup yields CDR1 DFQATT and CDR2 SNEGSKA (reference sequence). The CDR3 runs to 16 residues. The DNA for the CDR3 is TGCAGTGTACTAGCGGCCACTAACAAAACCTACAATGAGCAGTGCTTC. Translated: CSVLAATNKTYNEQCF.

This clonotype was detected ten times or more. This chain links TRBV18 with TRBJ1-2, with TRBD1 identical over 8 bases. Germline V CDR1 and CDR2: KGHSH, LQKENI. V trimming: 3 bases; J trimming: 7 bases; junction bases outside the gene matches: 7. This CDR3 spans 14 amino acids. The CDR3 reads CASSPDRGMFGYTF. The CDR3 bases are TGTGCCAGCTCACCTGACAGGGGAATGTTTGGCTACACCTTC.

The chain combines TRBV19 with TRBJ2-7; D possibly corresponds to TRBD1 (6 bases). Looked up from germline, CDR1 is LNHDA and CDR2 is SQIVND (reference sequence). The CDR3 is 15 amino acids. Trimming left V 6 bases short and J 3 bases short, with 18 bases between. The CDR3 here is CASSSRQVPVYEQYF. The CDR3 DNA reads TGTGCCAGTAGCTCTAGACAGGTACCTGTCTACGAGCAGTACTTC. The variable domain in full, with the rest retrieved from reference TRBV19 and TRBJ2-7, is DGGITQSPKYLFRKEGQNVTLSCEQNLNHDAMYWYRQDPGQGLRLIYYSQIVNDFQKGDIAEGYSVSREKKESFPLTVTSAQKNPTAFYLCASSSRQVPVYEQYFGPGTRLTVT.

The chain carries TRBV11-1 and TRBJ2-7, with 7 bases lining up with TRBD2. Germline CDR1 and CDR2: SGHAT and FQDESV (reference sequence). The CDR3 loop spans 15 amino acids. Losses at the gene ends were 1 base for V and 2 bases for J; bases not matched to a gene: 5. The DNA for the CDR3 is TGTGCCAGCAGCTTAGGGGGGGGATCTACCTACGAGCAGTACTTC. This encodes CASSLGGGSTYEQYF.

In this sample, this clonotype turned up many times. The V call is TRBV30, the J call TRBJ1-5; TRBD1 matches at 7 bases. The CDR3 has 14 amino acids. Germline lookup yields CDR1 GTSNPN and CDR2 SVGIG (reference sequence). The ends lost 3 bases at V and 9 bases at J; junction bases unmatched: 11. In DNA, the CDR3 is TGTGCCTGGAGGGGGGACAGCGCCTTTGGGCCCCAGCATTTT. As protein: CAWRGDSAFGPQHF.

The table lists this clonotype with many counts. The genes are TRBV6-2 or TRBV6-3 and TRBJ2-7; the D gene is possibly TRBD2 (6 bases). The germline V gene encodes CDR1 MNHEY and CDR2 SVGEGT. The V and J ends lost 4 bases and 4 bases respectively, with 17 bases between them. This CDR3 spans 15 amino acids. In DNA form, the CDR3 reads TGTGCCAGCAGTTTTACGCTAGCGCCGCCTTACGAGCAGTACTTC. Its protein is CASSFTLAPPYEQYF.